What follows are 14 T cell receptor beta chains derived from one specimen sequenced in a study of blood T cells in healthy people across ages. For the second PCR, which ran for 7 to 11 cycles, a sample-barcoded 5' primer and a J-beta primer mix were used. TCRdb called the 5' RACE reads again in MiXCR, with one record for every CDR3 protein. This sample has 1.5 million to 2 million distinct CDR3 sequences, with about 50% found just once. The sample was blood. These receptor sequences come from a woman in her forties in good health.

The V gene is TRBV10-3, the J gene TRBJ2-1; maybe TRBD2 (5 bases). Per the germline V gene, CDR1 is ENHRY and CDR2 is SYGVKD. V lost 8 bases and J 0 bases, leaving 8 bases between the germline ends. The CDR3 extends over 13 amino acids. The CDR3 bases are TGTGCCATCCGAGGGAGCTCCTACAATGAGCAGTTCTTC. Translated, it gives CAIRGSSYNEQFF.

The V and J genes are TRBV7-2 and TRBJ2-5, with TRBD1 identical over 7 bases. CDR1 and CDR2 (germline): SGHTA, FQGNSA. V shed 1 base, J shed 7 bases, and the junction held 12 bases outside the gene matches. CDR3 length equals 16 residues. The CDR3 coding sequence is TGTGCCAGCAGCTTAGAGTGGGGACAGCCGCAGCGGACCCAGTACTTC. This codes for CASSLEWGQPQRTQYF.

The chain carries TRBV20-1 and TRBJ2-1; 8 bases are a match to TRBD2. From germline, CDR1 is DFQATT and CDR2 SNEGSKA (reference sequence). Losses at the gene ends were 5 bases for V and 9 bases for J; bases not matched to a gene: 15. This CDR3 has 15 amino acids. In nucleotides, the CDR3 is TGCAGTGCTCTGAGAGTCGGCGGGGGGCGCGGTGAGCAGTTCTTC. This codes for CSALRVGGGRGEQFF.

In DNA, the CDR3 is TGTGCCAGCGTAAACCCAAGGGGTACCGGGGAGCTGTTTTTT. It is translated as CASVNPRGTGELFF. V usage is TRBV12-3 or TRBV12-4 and J usage is TRBJ2-2; possibly TRBD1 for D (5 bases). CDR3 size: 14 residues. The ends were cut back, 8 bases at V and 5 bases at J, with 15 bases in the middle.

This clonotype was counted a few times. The chain recombines TRBV12-3 or TRBV12-4 with TRBJ1-2; TRBD1 might be the D (6 bases). CDR3 length equals 14 residues. V dropped 0 bases and J dropped 4 bases, with 9 bases sitting between them. The chain's CDR3 is CASSLAGTTYGYTF. Written as DNA, the CDR3 is TGTGCCAGCAGTTTAGCTGGGACAACCTATGGCTACACCTTC.

The CDR3 bases are TGTGCCACTACGGGCCAATACAATGAGCAGTTCTTC. Protein sequence: CATTGQYNEQFF. The rearrangement links TRBV12-3 or TRBV12-4 to TRBJ2-1; no definite D call. V lost 10 bases, J lost 4 bases, and 11 bases lay in between. CDR3 length: 12 residues.

This clonotype has just a few counts. The rearrangement joins TRBV5-5 to TRBJ2-6; 7 positions agree with TRBD1. The CDR3 sequence is 13 residues long. In germline, CDR1 is SGHKS, CDR2 YYEKEE (reference sequence). Losses at the gene ends were 4 bases for V and 10 bases for J; bases not matched to a gene: 5. CDR3 sequence reads: CASSPGTVNVLTF. The CDR3 region has the DNA TGTGCCAGCAGCCCGGGGACAGTTAACGTCCTGACTTTC.

This chain uses TRBV2 with TRBJ1-2, with 7 bases matching TRBD1. Losses at the gene ends were 3 bases for V and 2 bases for J; bases not matched to a gene: 6. Germline assignment: CDR1 SNHLY and CDR2 FYNNEI. CDR3 length: 15 amino acids. This CDR3 is CASSEGSGQNYGYTF. The CDR3 bases are TGTGCCAGCAGTGAGGGTTCGGGACAGAACTATGGCTACACCTTC.

V is TRBV29-1 and J is TRBJ2-2, with D uncertain. The CDR3 contains 14 residues. Germline CDR1 SQVTM, CDR2 ANQGSEA. V lost 3 bases, J lost 4 bases, and 12 bases lay in between. The CDR3 DNA sequence: TGCAGCGTTGACGTTCCTCAACGCACCGGGGAGCTGTTTTTT. Translating it yields CSVDVPQRTGELFF.

This chain joins TRBV6-5 and TRBJ2-1; no firm D call. Germline CDR1 MNHEY, CDR2 SVGAGI. The CDR3 spans 14 residues. V lost 0 bases and J 10 bases, leaving 13 bases between the germline ends. The chain's CDR3 is CASSYSDLGYEQFF. The CDR3 nucleotides read TGTGCCAGCAGTTACTCGGACCTAGGCTACGAGCAGTTCTTC.

The gene calls are TRBV10-3 and TRBJ2-7; 9 bases line up with TRBD2. With 4 bases clipped from V and 5 bases from J, the junction kept 6 bases outside the gene matches. Germline V gene lookup returns CDR1 ENHRY and CDR2 SYGVKD. This CDR3 region has 14 residues. As DNA, the CDR3 is TGTGCCATCAGTGGGAGCGGGGGGATGGACGAGCAGTACTTC. This codes for CAISGSGGMDEQYF.

This clonotype was observed a handful of times. This rearrangement joins TRBV6-5 to TRBJ2-3; TRBD2 matches 7 bases. The length of the CDR3 is 16 residues. V was pared by 0 bases and J by 4 bases, with 7 bases of the junction left unmatched. CDR1 and CDR2 (germline): MNHEY, SVGAGI. The CDR3 is CASSYSWRSGADTQYF. The CDR3 DNA reads as TGTGCCAGCAGTTACTCGTGGAGAAGCGGGGCAGATACGCAGTATTTT.

The chain carries TRBV12-3 or TRBV12-4 and TRBJ2-1; no clear D. The CDR3 loop spans 15 amino acids. V lost 1 base, J lost 5 bases, and 12 bases lay in between. This CDR3 is CASSLGVGEDNEQFF. In DNA form, the CDR3 reads TGTGCCAGCAGTTTAGGGGTCGGTGAGGACAATGAGCAGTTCTTC.

The rearrangement links TRBV12-3 or TRBV12-4 to TRBJ2-3; 9 bases map to TRBD2. This CDR3 region has 19 residues. Trimming at V came to 5 bases and at J to 2 bases, leaving 17 bases not matched to a gene. The CDR3 DNA reads as TGTGCCAGCAGTCCATCTCCCCTGGGGCTAGCGGGGTACACAGATACGCAGTATTTT. Its translation is CASSPSPLGLAGYTDTQYF.